Listed below are T cell receptor beta chains from one sample, sequenced in a study of blood T cell repertoires in COVID-19. TCRdb's copy holds only in-frame clones and misses some; the assay was immunoSEQ multiplex PCR. This table holds some 180,000 clones, about 80% found once. The specimen was PBMCs or T cells enriched from blood (not recorded which). The receptors come from a man aged 60-69 years who had been exposed to COVID-19. Each CDR3 is given with its conserved first and last residue. The D gene is left open where the match is weak. Size tells how often a clone was seen (once, few, many) or the class of an expanded clone, and some rows leave it out.

V,D,J,size,DNA,CDR3
TRBV7-2,.,TRBJ2-1,.,TGTGCCAGCAGCTTGGGGGGAGGAGCCTACAATGAGCAGTTCTTC,CASSLGGGAYNEQFF
TRBV12-3/TRBV12-4,.,TRBJ1-1,.,TGTGCCAGCAGTTTCCTCGGGGGCACTGAAGCTTTCTTT,CASSFLGGTEAFF
TRBV27,.,TRBJ2-1,.,TGTGCCAGCAGTTCCGCGTGGGACACGACCTACAATGAGCAGTTCTTC,CASSSAWDTTYNEQFF
TRBV14,.,TRBJ1-2,once,TGTGCCAGCAGCCAGGGCCGGAATTGGAATAACTATGGCTACACCTTC,CASSQGRNWNNYGYTF
TRBV6-1,.,TRBJ2-7,.,TGTGCCAGCAGTGAAGTCTCCAGGGGCGCTCCCTACGAGCAGTACTTC,CASSEVSRGAPYEQYF
TRBV6-1,.,TRBJ2-1,.,TGTGCCAGCAGTGAATGGGGCCGCACCTACAATGAGCAGTTCTTC,CASSEWGRTYNEQFF
TRBV2,TRBD1,TRBJ1-5,.,TGTGCCAGCAGTGGCGGACAGGGGGTACAGCCCCAGCATTTT,CASSGGQGVQPQHF
TRBV18,.,TRBJ1-2,once,TGTGCCAGCTCACCCTCACCTCCAAGCACCTACACCTTC,CASSPSPPSTYTF
TRBV5-6,.,TRBJ2-5,.,TGTGCCAGCAGCCCCTCTATCGTTGGGAGAATAATGGAGACCCAGTACTTC,CASSPSIVGRIMETQYF
TRBV19,TRBD2,TRBJ2-7,.,TGTGCCAGTAGTATCAGAGCGGGATCATACGAGCAGTACTTC,CASSIRAGSYEQYF
TRBV7-2,TRBD1,TRBJ2-5,many,TGTGCCAGCAGCGCGCGACAGGGACAAGAGACCCAGTACTTC,CASSARQGQETQYF
TRBV6-5,.,TRBJ2-7,.,TGTGCCAGCAGCCCACTCGACAGAGCCTACGAGCAGTACTTC,CASSPLDRAYEQYF
TRBV9,TRBD1,TRBJ1-5,.,TGTGCCAGCAGCGTAGGACAGGGCCCTAATCAGCCCCAGCATTTT,CASSVGQGPNQPQHF
TRBV7-9,.,TRBJ1-5,.,TGTGCCAGCAGCCCGGACGGGAATAGCAATCAGCCCCAGCATTTT,CASSPDGNSNQPQHF
TRBV6-4,TRBD2,TRBJ2-3,.,TGTGCCAGCAGTGGACTAGCGGGATCCACAGATACGCAGTATTTT,CASSGLAGSTDTQYF